Below are 25 T cell receptor beta chains sequenced from a single sample in a study of T cell responses to AZD1222 COVID-19 vaccine (dated by TCRdb to the early 2020s). The label giving this sample's time point can be read as: about 28 days (+/-7) after the second vaccine dose. The sample's treatment or condition, from its label and the paper: meningococcal conjugate vaccine given as trial control. The library was generated by the immunoSEQ multiplex PCR assay. TCRdb retrieved this table from immuneACCESS and kept in-frame rearrangements only. Not all clones are present; in checked studies, unresolved V genes account for under half, and no reason is known for the remainder. The sample data list about 180,000 clones, and just under 95% of these were observed just once. In total, the top ten clones hold under 1.1% of the sample. The sequencing used peripheral blood, collected 28 days after the second dose of the MenACWY control vaccine. These receptors originate from an adult who received the MenACWY meningococcal vaccine as a control.

V gene TRBV7-3 combines with J gene TRBJ2-2; no firm D call. The V end was cut by 5 bases, the J end by 0 bases, with 13 bases between. CDR1 SGHTA and CDR2 FQGTGA come from the germline V gene. The CDR3 covers 16 residues. CDR3: CASSPSLAANTGELFF. In DNA form, the CDR3 reads TGTGCCAGCAGCCCCAGTTTGGCAGCGAACACCGGGGAGCTGTTTTTT.

The CDR3 here is CASSQRGGPATDTQYF. The DNA of the CDR3 is TGTGCCAGCTCGCAGCGGGGGGGCCCCGCTACAGATACGCAGTATTTT. This chain uses TRBV18 with TRBJ2-3; 10 nucleotides match TRBD2. There are 16 residues in the CDR3. J lost 3 bases, V lost 6 bases, and 9 bases had no gene match. Germline-derived CDR1 and CDR2 are KGHSH and LQKENI.

This clone has just a few counts. Here the CDR3 DNA reads TGTGCCAGCACCTCTAACCAGGGCGGCGAAGCTTTCTTT. This codes for CASTSNQGGEAFF. The genes are TRBV18 and TRBJ1-1; possible D gene TRBD1, 5 bases. The germline gives CDR1 KGHSH, CDR2 LQKENI. The CDR3 consists of 13 residues. V lost 8 bases and J 8 bases, leaving 18 bases between the germline ends. Full variable domain (missing parts from reference TRBV18 and TRBJ1-1): NAGVMQNPRHLVRRRGQEARLRCSPMKGHSHVYWYRQLPEEGLKFMVYLQKENIIDESGMPKERFSAEFPKEGPSILRIQQVVRGDSAAYFCASTSNQGGEAFFGQGTRLTVV.

V gene TRBV29-1 combines with J gene TRBJ1-2; D is unresolved. The CDR3 runs to 11 residues. V was clipped by 4 bases and J by 7 bases, with 10 bases between them. The germline V gene encodes CDR1 SQVTM and CDR2 ANQGSEA. CDR3 in DNA: TGCAGCGTTGTTGGAGGGTTTGGCTACACCTTC. Translating gives CSVVGGFGYTF.

The chain couples TRBV5-5 to TRBJ2-2, with D possibly TRBD1 on 6 matching bases. Trimming pared 4 bases from V and 0 bases from J, leaving 13 bases between. Germline assignment: CDR1 SGHKS and CDR2 YYEKEE (reference sequence). The CDR3 covers 16 residues. CDR3 sequence (DNA): TGTGCCAGCAGCCCGACAGGAGACGCGAACACCGGGGAGCTGTTTTTT. Its translation is CASSPTGDANTGELFF.

V is TRBV19 and J is TRBJ2-2; D gene ambiguous. Trimming pared 4 bases from V and 2 bases from J, leaving 5 bases between. The CDR3 runs 13 residues. Looked up from germline, CDR1 is LNHDA and CDR2 is SQIVND (reference sequence). This CDR3 reads CASSSSNTGELFF. CDR3 bases: TGTGCCAGTAGTAGCAGTAACACCGGGGAGCTGTTTTTT.

The gene calls are TRBV7-2 and TRBJ1-1, with D unresolved. Germline lookup yields CDR1 SGHTA and CDR2 FQGNSA. V was clipped by 1 base and J by 1 base, with 4 bases between them. There are 13 residues in the CDR3. As DNA, the CDR3 is TGTGCCAGCAGCTTAGAAGGGAACACTGAAGCTTTCTTT. This codes for CASSLEGNTEAFF.

The chain joins TRBV5-6 to TRBJ1-2, with 8 bases that match TRBD1. J was trimmed by 4 bases and V by 5 bases; bases with no gene match: 7. This CDR3 spans 14 amino acids. Germline values: CDR1 SGHDT, CDR2 YYEEEE. The CDR3 spells CASSRDRRSYGYTF. For the CDR3, the DNA is TGTGCCAGCAGTCGGGACAGGAGAAGCTATGGCTACACCTTC.

V usage is TRBV5-1 and J usage is TRBJ2-3; 7 bases fit TRBD1. J gave up 2 bases and V 1 base, and 4 bases lay outside the gene matches. Germline V gene lookup returns CDR1 SGHRS and CDR2 YFSETQ. The CDR3 is 15 residues long. For the CDR3, the DNA is TGCGCCAGCAGCTTGTCCAGGGGGTCCACAGATACGCAGTATTTT. Encoded protein: CASSLSRGSTDTQYF.

The V gene is TRBV7-2, the J gene TRBJ2-5, with 10 bases fitting TRBD1. CDR1 SGHTA and CDR2 FQGNSA come from the germline V gene. This CDR3 spans 16 amino acids. The V segment lost 7 bases and the J segment 7 bases; nucleotides outside the gene matches: 15. CDR3 in DNA: TGTGCCAGCAAGCGGATAGGACAGGGGGAGGGTGGGACCCAGTACTTC. It specifies CASKRIGQGEGGTQYF.

V is TRBV24-1 and J is TRBJ2-7, with D tentatively TRBD1 or TRBD2 (5 bases each). The CDR3 consists of 14 residues. CDR1 and CDR2 (germline): KGHDR, SFDVKD. V lost 2 bases to trimming and J lost 2 bases, with 9 bases between them. Here the CDR3 DNA reads TGTGCCACCAGTGATTCGGGACGGGCCTACGAGCAGTACTTC. Encoded protein: CATSDSGRAYEQYF.

This clone was counted only a few times. The chain is built from TRBV15 and TRBJ2-1; 8 bases fit TRBD1. This CDR3 has 15 amino acids. V was clipped by 5 bases and J by 4 bases; unmatched bases: 7. Germline V lookup: CDR1 LNHNV, CDR2 YYDKDF (reference sequence). CDR3 residues: CATSVGQGNYNEQFF. CDR3 sequence (DNA): TGTGCCACCAGCGTTGGACAGGGAAATTACAATGAGCAGTTCTTC.

DNA for the CDR3: TGTGCCAGTAGTACTAGGGACGGTGGCTACACCTTC. Translating it yields CASSTRDGGYTF. This chain joins TRBV19 and TRBJ1-2; the D gene is possibly TRBD1 (5 bases). This CDR3 comprises 12 residues. Germline loops: CDR1 LNHDA, CDR2 SQIVND (reference sequence). V was pared by 4 bases and J by 7 bases, with 10 bases between.

The V call is TRBV18, the J call TRBJ2-1; D is possibly TRBD1 (6 bases). Germline V gene sequence: CDR1 KGHSH, CDR2 LQKENI. The CDR3 runs 14 residues. Trimming stripped 1 base from V and 10 bases from J, with 14 bases between. The CDR3 DNA reads as TGTGCCAGCTCACCACGGGTCCTTAGGGGGGAGCAGTTCTTC. Residues: CASSPRVLRGEQFF.

The chain combines TRBV18 with TRBJ2-3; TRBD2 matches 7 bases. This CDR3 comprises 15 residues. V lost 3 bases and J lost 6; bases outside the gene matches: 9. Germline CDR1 is KGHSH and CDR2 is LQKENI. CDR3 sequence (DNA): TGTGCCAGCTCACCTCTTCAGCGGGGCCAGGATACGCAGTATTTT. Translated: CASSPLQRGQDTQYF.

This chain connects TRBV5-5 to TRBJ1-4; weak D call: TRBD1 (5 bases). Between the trimmed V and J ends, which lost 1 base and 8 bases, there was a span of 15 bases. CDR1 and CDR2 from the germline V gene are SGHKS and YYEKEE (reference sequence). The CDR3 runs 15 residues. The CDR3 loop reads CASSLMGPKNEKLFF. The CDR3 bases are TGTGCCAGCAGCTTGATGGGGCCGAAGAACGAAAAACTGTTTTTT.

The gene calls are TRBV12-3 or TRBV12-4 and TRBJ1-3; the D is unclear. CDR3 size: 13 residues. The ends were cut back, 3 bases at V and 3 bases at J, with 6 bases in the middle. Here the CDR3 reads CASSLRVGNTIYF. The CDR3 DNA follows: TGTGCCAGCAGTTTGAGAGTTGGAAACACCATATATTTT.

This chain connects TRBV28 to TRBJ2-7; D possibly matches TRBD1 or TRBD2 (5 bases each). Per the germline V gene, CDR1 is MDHEN and CDR2 is SYDVKM. Trimming removed 5 bases from V and 8 bases from J, with 16 bases in between. This CDR3 has 13 amino acids. The CDR3, as DNA: TGTGCCAGCAGTGAGGGACGTGGGTCCCAGCAGTACTTC. Protein product: CASSEGRGSQQYF.

The chain links TRBV2 to TRBJ1-2; D may be TRBD1 (6 bases). CDR1 is SNHLY and CDR2 is FYNNEI in the germline V gene. The CDR3 spans 14 residues. Trimming took off 3 bases at V and 0 bases at J, with 8 bases between the two ends. CDR3 protein: CASSDRGSNYGYTF. The CDR3 bases are TGTGCCAGCAGTGACAGGGGCTCTAACTATGGCTACACCTTC.

The chain combines TRBV7-2 with TRBJ1-2; TRBD1 matches 8 bases. After removal of 5 bases from V and 5 bases from J, the junction contained 7 bases not matched to a gene. The CDR3 runs to 14 residues. Germline V gene sequence: CDR1 SGHTA, CDR2 FQGNSA. The CDR3 sequence is CASSRGQGQYGYTF. CDR3 coding DNA: TGTGCCAGCAGCCGCGGACAGGGACAGTATGGCTACACCTTC.

This chain uses TRBV18 with TRBJ1-2, with TRBD1 matching over 7 bases. Unmatched junction bases numbered 5, after V lost 4 bases and J lost 3 bases. The CDR3 is 14 residues long. Per germline, CDR1 KGHSH and CDR2 LQKENI. The CDR3 region has the DNA TGTGCCAGCTCACAAAAAACAGGGGACTATGGCTACACCTTC. Amino acid sequence: CASSQKTGDYGYTF.

This clone was seen just once. The rearrangement links TRBV5-6 to TRBJ1-1; D is undetermined. Germline V gene data show CDR1 as SGHDT and CDR2 as YYEEEE. Deletions cut 4 bases from V and 0 bases from J, with 10 bases between. This CDR3 is 14 amino acids long. The CDR3 reads CASSRPFLNTEAFF. The CDR3 DNA sequence: TGTGCCAGCAGCCGTCCCTTCCTGAACACTGAAGCTTTCTTT.

The V call is TRBV12-5, the J call TRBJ2-3; 8 bases line up with TRBD2. This CDR3 contains 16 residues. The V gene's germline CDR1 is LGHNT and CDR2 FRNRAP. The ends lost 3 bases at V and 4 bases at J; junction bases unmatched: 9. CDR3 sequence: CASGFRTSSGADTQYF. CDR3 sequence (DNA): TGTGCTAGTGGTTTCAGGACTAGCAGCGGCGCAGATACGCAGTATTTT.

The chain has TRBV9 and TRBJ1-2; tentative D call: TRBD1 (5 bases). With 5 bases removed from V and 4 bases from J, the gap between germline ends came to 21 bases. From germline, CDR1 is SGDLS and CDR2 YYNGEE. This CDR3 comprises 16 residues. The CDR3 DNA sequence: TGTGCCAGCAGTGCTATCGACCGACCGAGGGGCTATGGCTACACCTTC. Translation gives CASSAIDRPRGYGYTF.

This chain joins TRBV6-5 and TRBJ2-7, with D tentatively TRBD1 or TRBD2 (7 bases each). Germline lookup yields CDR1 MNHEY and CDR2 SVGAGI. The germline V and J ends were trimmed by 7 bases and 6 bases, with 16 bases remaining between them. The CDR3 has 13 amino acids. The CDR3 nucleotides are TGTGCCAGCACAGAAGGGAGGGGGCTCGAGCAGTACTTC. Amino acids: CASTEGRGLEQYF.